This TCR beta chain emerged from a study of regulatory T cells in long-lasting Graves disease. Building of the TCR beta libraries involved iRepertoire HTBI primers and Arm-PCR of CDR3 regions. TCRdb ran MiXCR on the multiplex PCR reads and lists one entry per CDR3 protein. Here the sample spans about 460,000 distinct CDR3 sequences, 14% being singletons. This clonotype showed up many times. Specified time point: newly diagnosed GD, antithyroid drugs for less than 3 months. RNA isolated from PBMCs was used to make the TCR library. The CDR3 is 14 residues long. The germline gives CDR1 MNHEY, CDR2 SVGAGI. V was pared by 4 bases and J by 5 bases, with 15 bases between. This same sample was also part of a study on T cells in Graves' hyperthyroidism and ophthalmopathy. Per that paper: In making diagnoses, clinical symptoms, serum thyroxine and TRAb, thyroid ultrasound and orbital computed tomography were all used. In the first-round RT-PCR of the TCR CDR3, the HTBI primer set was used.

The rearrangement uses TRBV6-5 and TRBJ2-7; D remains ambiguous. The material sequenced was peripheral blood mononuclear cells (PBMCs), taken at new diagnosis, from a patient treated with antithyroid drugs. The TCR comes from a woman between 50 and 59 years old with Graves disease. This CDR3 is CASSLGALVNEQYF. The CDR3 region has the DNA TGTGCCAGCAGTTTGGGCGCGCTGGTCAACGAGCAGTACTTC.